This T cell receptor beta chain was recorded in a study of T cell repertoires in cytomegalovirus infection. Across the whole study: Public TCR beta signatures provided an indication of both CMV infection and a matching HLA type.

A single record per CDR3 protein comes from TCRdb applying MiXCR to the reads. Among approximately 550,000 distinct CDR3 sequences listed, about 15% were seen once. Notes on the study in general: Carriers of CMV and the relevant HLA type were discriminated by public TCR beta frequency. HLA-C-restricted, CMV-specific TCR beta clonotypes were dominant ex vivo.

This clonotype was detected many times. No antigen is known for it. The CDR3 extends over 15 amino acids. With 2 bases removed from V and 0 bases from J, the gap between germline ends came to 8 bases. Germline V gene lookup returns CDR1 KGHSH and CDR2 LQKENI. The TCR was taken from a human donor in good health (CMV status not recorded). Some clones in this sample may be carry-over from other donors' samples. J is TRBJ1-3 and V is TRBV18; no definite D call. Material: CD8+ T cells from PBMCs. The CDR3 DNA sequence: TGTGCCAGCTCACCATCAGGCGACTCTGGAAACACCATATATTTT. It yields the protein CASSPSGDSGNTIYF.